This TCR beta chain was identified in a study of early T cells in non-severe SARS-CoV-2 infection. Study at large: The sequenced material was bulk RNA from unsorted whole blood, and its chains were unpaired. Study-wide points: VDJdb matching skewed toward anti-spike CD8 responses, missing private and CD4 specificities.

Molecules of cDNA were individually given unique molecular identifiers that were attached to them. TCRdb independently ran MiXCR on the 5' RACE reads; one entry per CDR3 protein. The data hold under 30,000 distinct CDR3 sequences, with 4.5% observed a single time. With respect to this clonotype: Its target is unknown.

The length of the CDR3 is 12 residues. Per the germline V gene, CDR1 is SGHDT and CDR2 is YYEEEE. Deletions cut 4 bases from V and 4 bases from J, with 8 bases between. This receptor was obtained from an adult who was a healthcare worker with PCR-confirmed SARS-CoV-2 infection or an uninfected control (not recorded which). V gene TRBV5-6 combines with J gene TRBJ1-1, with unresolved D. Sequences were obtained from whole blood. The CDR3 reads CASSVWATEAFF. CDR3 DNA sequence: TGTGCCAGCAGCGTGTGGGCCACTGAAGCTTTCTTT.